The rows below give T cell receptor beta chains drawn from one sample of a study of neurological immune-mediated disorders. In TCRdb, the 5' RACE reads were re-called with MiXCR into one record per CDR3 protein. The sample includes some 65,000 distinct CDR3 sequences, under 5% of them seen just once. Material for sequencing was PBMCs. The receptors were sampled from a middle-aged man with multiple sclerosis. The CDR3 runs from the conserved cysteine through the conserved F or W. The order of the fields is D gene, V gene, J gene, CDR3 length, clone size, CDR3 protein, CDR3 DNA. A D gene is named only where the DNA matches it firmly. Clone size is shown for a subset of rows, as once, few, many or a class of expanded clone.

d_call: .; v_call: TRBV5-1; j_call: TRBJ2-7; cdr3_length: 12; clone_size: many; cdr3_aa: CASSLNGWEQYF; cdr3_nt: TGCGCCAGCAGCTTAAACGGCTGGGAGCAGTACTTC
d_call: .; v_call: TRBV6-5; j_call: TRBJ1-1; cdr3_length: 14; clone_size: many; cdr3_aa: CASSYNSPNTEAFF; cdr3_nt: TGTGCCAGCAGTTATAACAGCCCGAACACTGAAGCTTTCTTT
d_call: TRBD1; v_call: TRBV24-1; j_call: TRBJ2-5; cdr3_length: 12; clone_size: many; cdr3_aa: CATQDREETQYF; cdr3_nt: TGTGCCACCCAGGACAGGGAAGAGACCCAGTACTTC
d_call: .; v_call: TRBV10-3; j_call: TRBJ1-4; cdr3_length: 13; clone_size: many; cdr3_aa: CAISAGLNEKLFF; cdr3_nt: TGTGCCATCAGTGCCGGTCTTAATGAAAAACTGTTTTTT
d_call: .; v_call: TRBV6-5; j_call: TRBJ1-2; cdr3_length: 14; clone_size: many; cdr3_aa: CASSYSPTNYGYTF; cdr3_nt: TGTGCCAGCAGTTATTCTCCGACTAACTATGGCTACACCTTC
d_call: .; v_call: TRBV3-1; j_call: TRBJ2-5; cdr3_length: 14; clone_size: many; cdr3_aa: CASSQGQAQETQYF; cdr3_nt: TGTGCCAGCAGCCAAGGCCAGGCTCAAGAGACCCAGTACTTC
d_call: .; v_call: TRBV5-5; j_call: TRBJ2-4; cdr3_length: 14; clone_size: many; cdr3_aa: CASSWPFRENIQYF; cdr3_nt: TGTGCCAGCAGCTGGCCCTTCCGGGAAAACATTCAGTACTTC
d_call: TRBD2; v_call: TRBV7-2; j_call: TRBJ2-7; cdr3_length: 16; clone_size: many; cdr3_aa: CASSLNGLAGYYEQYF; cdr3_nt: TGTGCCAGCAGCTTAAATGGACTAGCGGGGTACTACGAGCAGTACTTC
d_call: TRBD1; v_call: TRBV12-3/TRBV12-4; j_call: TRBJ1-4; cdr3_length: 15; clone_size: many; cdr3_aa: CASSPQDRGAEKLFF; cdr3_nt: TGTGCCAGCAGTCCCCAGGACAGGGGGGCTGAAAAACTGTTTTTT
d_call: .; v_call: TRBV12-3/TRBV12-4; j_call: TRBJ2-1; cdr3_length: 12; clone_size: many; cdr3_aa: CASRYGSNEQFF; cdr3_nt: TGTGCCAGCAGATACGGGAGTAATGAGCAGTTCTTC
d_call: .; v_call: TRBV10-3; j_call: TRBJ1-2; cdr3_length: 13; clone_size: many; cdr3_aa: CAISDGPTNGYTF; cdr3_nt: TGTGCCATCAGCGACGGCCCCACCAACGGCTACACCTTC
d_call: .; v_call: TRBV5-1; j_call: TRBJ1-5; cdr3_length: 16; clone_size: many; cdr3_aa: CASSYGPSEGNQPQHF; cdr3_nt: TGCGCCAGCAGCTACGGGCCCTCTGAGGGCAATCAGCCCCAGCATTTT
d_call: .; v_call: TRBV5-6; j_call: TRBJ1-2; cdr3_length: 17; clone_size: few; cdr3_aa: CASSTPPVTRLNYGYTF; cdr3_nt: TGTGCCAGCAGCACCCCCCCGGTGACACGGCTTAACTATGGCTACACCTTC
d_call: .; v_call: TRBV5-1; j_call: TRBJ2-2; cdr3_length: 19; clone_size: many; cdr3_aa: CASSLLHYVDSANTGELFF; cdr3_nt: TGCGCCAGCAGCTTGTTACATTACGTGGACAGCGCGAACACCGGGGAGCTGTTTTTT
d_call: .; v_call: TRBV14; j_call: TRBJ2-1; cdr3_length: 13; clone_size: many; cdr3_aa: CASSQDGVFEQFF; cdr3_nt: TGTGCCAGCAGCCAAGATGGGGTATTTGAGCAGTTCTTC
d_call: .; v_call: TRBV20-1; j_call: TRBJ2-7; cdr3_length: 13; clone_size: many; cdr3_aa: CSARRDMVYEQYF; cdr3_nt: TGCAGTGCTAGAAGGGATATGGTGTACGAGCAGTACTTC
d_call: .; v_call: TRBV20-1; j_call: TRBJ2-4; cdr3_length: 17; clone_size: .; cdr3_aa: CSAREGWEGEVGKIQYF; cdr3_nt: TGCAGTGCTAGAGAAGGGTGGGAGGGGGAAGTAGGAAAAATTCAGTACTTC
d_call: .; v_call: TRBV12-3/TRBV12-4; j_call: TRBJ1-1; cdr3_length: 17; clone_size: many; cdr3_aa: CASSLDGYRQHWTEAFF; cdr3_nt: TGTGCCAGCAGTTTAGATGGTTATAGGCAGCACTGGACTGAAGCTTTCTTT
d_call: .; v_call: TRBV4-1; j_call: TRBJ1-2; cdr3_length: 15; clone_size: many; cdr3_aa: CASSLLVRDTNGYTF; cdr3_nt: TGCGCCAGCAGTCTTCTCGTCCGGGATACGAATGGCTACACCTTC
d_call: TRBD1; v_call: TRBV7-9; j_call: TRBJ1-1; cdr3_length: 13; clone_size: many; cdr3_aa: CASSSATGDEAFF; cdr3_nt: TGTGCCAGCAGCTCAGCTACAGGGGATGAAGCTTTCTTT
d_call: .; v_call: TRBV12-3/TRBV12-4; j_call: TRBJ2-3; cdr3_length: 14; clone_size: many; cdr3_aa: CASSPRQGTDTQYF; cdr3_nt: TGTGCCAGCAGCCCCCGGCAGGGAACAGATACGCAGTATTTT
d_call: .; v_call: TRBV4-3; j_call: TRBJ1-5; cdr3_length: 15; clone_size: many; cdr3_aa: CASSQDLSSNQPQHF; cdr3_nt: TGCGCCAGCAGCCAAGATCTGAGCAGCAATCAGCCCCAGCATTTT